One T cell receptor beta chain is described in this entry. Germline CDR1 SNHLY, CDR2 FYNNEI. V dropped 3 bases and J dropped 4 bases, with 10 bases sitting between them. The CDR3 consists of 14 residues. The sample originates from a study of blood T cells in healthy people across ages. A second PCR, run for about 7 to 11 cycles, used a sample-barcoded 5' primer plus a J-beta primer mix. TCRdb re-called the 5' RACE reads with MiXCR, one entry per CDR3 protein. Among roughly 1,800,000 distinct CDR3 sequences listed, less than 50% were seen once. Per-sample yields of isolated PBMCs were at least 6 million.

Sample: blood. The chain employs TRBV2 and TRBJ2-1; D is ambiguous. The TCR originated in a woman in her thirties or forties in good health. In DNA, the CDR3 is TGTGCCAGCAGTGACTCCCCTACTTACAATGAGCAGTTCTTC. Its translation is CASSDSPTYNEQFF.